Each of the 17 T cell receptor beta chains below was sequenced from the same sample in a study of blood T cells in healthy people across ages. Combining a sample-barcoded 5' primer with a J-beta primer mix, a second PCR ran for 7 to 11 cycles. TCRdb fed the 5' RACE reads into MiXCR, producing one record per CDR3 protein. There are about 1.6 million distinct CDR3 sequences in the sample; roughly 32% occur only once, and 11% lies in the top ten. What was sequenced was blood. These TCRs come from a woman aged 25 to 45 in good health.

The chain is built from TRBV4-1 and TRBJ2-3, with a possible D match to TRBD2 (6 bases). Germline CDR1 MGHRA, CDR2 YSYEKL. V was clipped by 4 bases and J by 5 bases, with 22 bases between them. There are 17 residues in the CDR3. The CDR3 DNA sequence: TGCGCCAGCAGCCCAGGAAGGAGGGGCCGCCCTGAAGATACGCAGTATTTT. It encodes CASSPGRRGRPEDTQYF.

Here the CDR3 reads CASSEGRTSESGEQYF. The CDR3 region has the DNA TGTGCCAGCAGCGAGGGGAGAACTAGCGAATCGGGGGAGCAGTACTTC. The rearrangement joins TRBV9 to TRBJ2-7, with 7 bases lining up with TRBD2. The germline gives CDR1 SGDLS, CDR2 YYNGEE. V gave up 3 bases and J gave up 7 bases; unmatched junction bases: 16. The CDR3 spans 16 residues.

This clonotype occurred a few times. The CDR3 DNA reads TGTGCCAGCAGCGAACCCATTGGTAGCTTGCCAGATACGCAGTATTTT. It is translated as CASSEPIGSLPDTQYF. This chain connects TRBV9 to TRBJ2-3; D is uncertain. The V and J ends lost 3 bases and 4 bases respectively, with 18 bases between them. CDR3 length: 16 amino acids. Germline CDR1 is SGDLS and CDR2 is YYNGEE. Complete variable domain (other parts from reference TRBV9 and TRBJ2-3): DSGVTQTPKHLITATGQRVTLRCSPRSGDLSVYWYQQSLDQGLQFLIQYYNGEERAKGNILERFSAQQFPDLHSELNLSSLELGDSALYFCASSEPIGSLPDTQYFGPGTRLTVL.

This clonotype was found a few times. V is TRBV4-1 and J is TRBJ2-3, with 10 bases identical to TRBD2. V lost 4 bases to trimming and J lost 4 bases; unmatched junction nucleotides: 5. The CDR3 spans 15 residues. Germline V gives CDR1 MGHRA, CDR2 YSYEKL. CDR3 bases: TGCGCCAGCAGCCGGGGGACTAGCGTGCCAGATACGCAGTATTTT. It yields the protein CASSRGTSVPDTQYF.

The rearrangement links TRBV27 to TRBJ2-1; TRBD2 aligns across 15 bases. Per the germline V gene, CDR1 is MNHEY and CDR2 is SMNVEV (reference sequence). This CDR3 contains 17 residues. Trimming took 5 bases from V and 6 from J; bases not matched to a gene: 8. The CDR3 here is CASSLGTSGRRGNEQFF. CDR3 DNA: TGTGCCAGCAGTCTCGGGACTAGCGGGAGGCGAGGCAATGAGCAGTTCTTC.

This chain uses TRBV19 with TRBJ1-6; perhaps TRBD1 as D (5 bases). Deletions cut 10 bases from V and 7 bases from J, with 17 bases between. This CDR3 spans 14 amino acids. Looked up from germline, CDR1 is LNHDA and CDR2 is SQIVND (reference sequence). CDR3 DNA: TGTGCCACCTCAGAAACGGGGGGAAATTCACCCCTCCACTTT. Its protein product is CATSETGGNSPLHF. Together with reference TRBV19 and TRBJ1-6, the CDR3 gives the full variable domain: DGGITQSPKYLFRKEGQNVTLSCEQNLNHDAMYWYRQDPGQGLRLIYYSQIVNDFQKGDIAEGYSVSREKKESFPLTVTSAQKNPTAFYLCATSETGGNSPLHFGNGTRLTVT.

The rearrangement joins TRBV12-3 or TRBV12-4 to TRBJ2-4; maybe TRBD1 (5 bases). This CDR3 comprises 12 residues. V was pared by 7 bases and J by 5 bases, with 9 bases between. The CDR3 DNA reads TGTGCCAGCACGGGCAGGGAAAACATTCAGTACTTC. As protein: CASTGRENIQYF.

The chain carries TRBV20-1 and TRBJ2-3, with 8 nucleotides matching TRBD2. Germline CDR1 reads DFQATT; CDR2 reads SNEGSKA (reference sequence). This CDR3 is 16 amino acids long. V lost 8 bases to trimming and J lost 3 bases; unmatched junction nucleotides: 16. In DNA, the CDR3 is TGCAGTTCGAGCGAGTGGCTAGCGGGCCAGACAGATACGCAGTATTTT. Translating gives CSSSEWLAGQTDTQYF.

The chain has TRBV3-1 and TRBJ1-2; unclear D gene. CDR1 and CDR2 (germline): LGHDT, YNNKEL (reference sequence). Trimming took 1 base from V and 8 from J, leaving 11 bases between them. The CDR3 length is 13 residues. The CDR3 here is CASSQGVLGGYTF. For the CDR3, the DNA is TGTGCCAGCAGCCAAGGGGTCCTTGGGGGCTACACCTTC.

In its sample, this clonotype was seen a few times. The J gene is TRBJ1-1, the V gene TRBV7-3, with D possibly being TRBD1 (5 bases). This CDR3 spans 17 amino acids. Trimming cost V 1 base and J 1 base, with 16 bases left between them. Germline assignment: CDR1 SGHTA and CDR2 FQGTGA. CDR3 DNA sequence: TGTGCCAGCAGCTTAAGTGTGGGGGGACGATGGAACACTGAAGCTTTCTTT. It codes for CASSLSVGGRWNTEAFF.

For this clonotype: Mismatch with germline at one junction end may stem from a read error. The V and J genes are TRBV18 and TRBJ2-3; D uncertain. This CDR3 spans 14 amino acids. The V gene's germline CDR1 is KGHSH and CDR2 LQKENI. The CDR3 DNA is TGTACCAGCTCACCGTTCAGCGGCACAGATACGCAGTATTTT. Protein sequence: CTSSPFSGTDTQYF.

The V call is TRBV30, the J call TRBJ2-7, with 7 bases aligning to TRBD1. This CDR3 region has 12 residues. V dropped 3 bases and J dropped 6; count of bases not matched to a gene: 5. Germline V gene lookup returns CDR1 GTSNPN and CDR2 SVGIG (reference sequence). The CDR3 DNA reads as TGTGCCTGGAGGGATAACAGGGGCGAGCAGTACTTC. As protein: CAWRDNRGEQYF.

V is TRBV9 and J is TRBJ1-5, with D tentatively TRBD1 (5 bases). V lost 4 bases to trimming and J lost 7 bases, with 18 bases between them. CDR1 and CDR2 from the germline V gene are SGDLS and YYNGEE. The CDR3 totals 15 residues. The CDR3 is CASSMGTGASQPQHF. In DNA form, the CDR3 reads TGTGCCAGCAGCATGGGGACCGGGGCTAGCCAGCCCCAGCATTTT.

This clonotype was detected a few times. J is TRBJ2-2 and V is TRBV4-1; 7 bases agree with TRBD1. Germline V gene lookup returns CDR1 MGHRA and CDR2 YSYEKL. After removal of 1 base from V and 9 bases from J, the junction contained 5 bases not matched to a gene. The CDR3 totals 14 residues. The chain's CDR3 is CASSQGQGVRELFF. In DNA form, the CDR3 reads TGCGCCAGCAGCCAAGGACAGGGTGTCCGGGAGCTGTTTTTT.

This clonotype was counted at least ten times. The chain has TRBV29-1 and TRBJ2-3; perhaps TRBD1 as D (6 bases). There are 13 residues in the CDR3. The germline V gene encodes CDR1 SQVTM and CDR2 ANQGSEA. The V end lost 4 bases, the J end lost 3 bases, and 11 bases lay between the germline ends. The CDR3: CSVASQGTDTQYF. The CDR3 coding sequence is TGCAGCGTTGCCTCCCAGGGGACAGATACGCAGTATTTT.

The chain joins TRBV27 to TRBJ2-3; 8 bases agree with TRBD2. The CDR3 loop spans 14 amino acids. Germline V CDR1 and CDR2: MNHEY, SMNVEV (reference sequence). Losses at the gene ends were 8 bases for V and 1 base for J; bases not matched to a gene: 5. CDR3 DNA: TGTGCCAGCGGGTGGCGGGGGGGCACAGATACGCAGTATTTT. Its protein is CASGWRGGTDTQYF.

The chain links TRBV29-1 to TRBJ2-2; 7 nucleotides match TRBD1. Losses at the gene ends were 8 bases for V and 0 bases for J; bases not matched to a gene: 12. The CDR3 loop spans 16 amino acids. Germline CDR1 reads SQVTM; CDR2 reads ANQGSEA. The CDR3 reads CSSLPLGQANTGELFF. Here the CDR3 DNA reads TGCAGCTCACTACCCTTAGGACAGGCGAACACCGGGGAGCTGTTTTTT.